Each of the 29 T cell receptor beta chains below was sequenced from the same sample in a study of blood T cell repertoires in COVID-19. Only in-frame clones appear in the TCRdb table, and some are missing; sequencing was by immunoSEQ multiplex PCR. The sample gives a few hundred thousand clones, 88% of which show up once; 1.8% is in the top ten. Sequences were obtained from PBMCs or T cells enriched from blood (not recorded which). All receptors come from a woman between 40 and 55 years old who had recovered from COVID-19.

This chain links TRBV6-4 with TRBJ2-3; tentative D call: TRBD1 (6 bases). The CDR3 sequence is 13 residues long. Germline CDR1 MRHNA, CDR2 SNTAGT. Trimming removed 5 bases at V and 6 bases at J, with 12 bases between. CDR3 region: CASSPTGSDTQYF. The DNA of the CDR3 is TGTGCCAGCAGTCCCACAGGGTCGGATACGCAGTATTTT.

The V call is TRBV27, the J call TRBJ2-5, with D possibly matching TRBD2 (6 bases). The CDR3 length is 15 residues. Trimming took off 6 bases at V and 6 bases at J, with 20 bases between the two ends. Germline CDR1 MNHEY, CDR2 SMNVEV (reference sequence). CDR3 sequence reads: CASSLSPGGWKTQYF. CDR3 bases: TGTGCCAGCAGCCTGTCCCCCGGGGGATGGAAGACCCAGTACTTC.

A word on this clone: One junction end does not reproduce the germline sequence, and a read error may be involved. V is TRBV12-3 or TRBV12-4 and J is TRBJ2-1; TRBD1 is a possible D gene (5 bases). The CDR3 has 12 amino acids. CDR3 amino acids: CASSLADTRGVF. CDR3 coding DNA: TGTGCCAGCAGTTTAGCGGACACTCGAGGCGTCTTC.

This sequence joins TRBV11-3 and TRBJ2-3, with D maybe TRBD2 (6 bases). This CDR3 is 15 amino acids long. V lost 5 bases and J 2 bases, leaving 14 bases between the germline ends. The germline gives CDR1 SGHNT, CDR2 YENEEA. The CDR3 reads CASSRFRENTDTQYF. The DNA for the CDR3 is TGTGCCAGCAGCCGGTTTCGGGAGAACACAGATACGCAGTATTTT.

The chain uses TRBV5-5 and TRBJ2-1; D might be TRBD2 (5 bases). Germline V gene data show CDR1 as SGHKS and CDR2 as YYEKEE (reference sequence). The length of the CDR3 is 17 residues. Trimming removed 0 bases from V and 5 bases from J, with 18 bases in between. CDR3 DNA: TGTGCCAGCAGCTTGGGAGTAATGGGAGCGATCCACAATGAGCAGTTCTTC. This codes for CASSLGVMGAIHNEQFF.

In its sample, this clone was seen once. V gene TRBV24-1 combines with J gene TRBJ1-2; unclear D gene. Germline values: CDR1 KGHDR, CDR2 SFDVKD. The length of the CDR3 is 13 residues. V lost 4 bases and J lost 10, with 15 bases in between. This chain's CDR3 is CATSEGRARDYTF. CDR3 coding DNA: TGTGCCACCAGTGAAGGCCGAGCGAGAGACTACACCTTC.

This clone showed up just once. The rearrangement links TRBV4-3 to TRBJ2-1, with TRBD2 matching over 9 bases. The CDR3 extends over 16 amino acids. Germline CDR1 reads LGHNA; CDR2 reads YSLEER. V dropped 0 bases and J dropped 12; count of bases not matched to a gene: 12. CDR3 sequence reads: CASSQDLRLAVGWQFF. In DNA, the CDR3 is TGCGCCAGCAGCCAAGATCTTCGACTAGCGGTAGGTTGGCAGTTCTTC.

This clone was counted a single time. The chain is built from TRBV9 and TRBJ2-1, with TRBD1 identical over 7 bases. CDR1 and CDR2 from the germline V gene are SGDLS and YYNGEE. This CDR3 contains 15 residues. V shed 2 bases, J shed 7 bases, and the junction held 9 bases outside the gene matches. DNA for the CDR3: TGTGCCAGCAGCGTCCAGGGGGACGTGGGGAATGAGCAGTTCTTC. It is translated as CASSVQGDVGNEQFF.

The chain joins TRBV11-2 to TRBJ2-2, with 12 bases matching TRBD2. The CDR3 is made up of 17 amino acids. The V and J ends lost 1 base and 7 bases, in that order; junction bases with no gene match: 7. Germline V gene sequence: CDR1 SGHAT, CDR2 FQNNGV. For the CDR3, the DNA is TGTGCCAGCAGCTTAGGACTAGCGGGAGATAGTCACGGGGAGCTGTTTTTT. This sequence encodes CASSLGLAGDSHGELFF. The full variable domain, in which reference TRBV11-2 and TRBJ2-2 provide the parts outside the CDR3, is EAGVAQSPRYKIIEKRQSVAFWCNPISGHATLYWYQQILGQGPKLLIQFQNNGVVDDSQLPKDRFSAERLKGVDSTLKIQPAKLEDSAVYLCASSLGLAGDSHGELFFGEGSRLTVL.

The CDR3 nucleotides read TGTGCCAGCAGCCTCGTTCTAGCGGGAGCCCCGAACACCGGGGAGCTGTTTTTT. Translating it yields CASSLVLAGAPNTGELFF. V gene TRBV7-2 combines with J gene TRBJ2-2, with 10 bases lining up with TRBD2. V shed 5 bases and J 0 bases; nucleotides not matched to a gene: 9. The CDR3 has 18 amino acids. Germline V gene sequence: CDR1 SGHTA, CDR2 FQGNSA.

The genes are TRBV6-5 and TRBJ1-1, with D unresolved. The germline V and J ends were trimmed by 4 bases and 1 base, with 7 bases remaining between them. Germline V lookup: CDR1 MNHEY, CDR2 SVGAGI. The CDR3 has 13 residues. The CDR3 here is CASSSPGNTEAFF. DNA of the CDR3: TGTGCCAGCAGTTCTCCAGGGAACACTGAAGCTTTCTTT.

A few counts support this clone. The chain uses TRBV30 and TRBJ1-6, with D possibly matching TRBD1 (5 bases). This CDR3 is built from 13 residues. V gave up 3 bases and J gave up 10 bases, with 13 bases separating them. The germline gives CDR1 GTSNPN, CDR2 SVGIG (reference sequence). CDR3 residues: CAWSQPGGSPLHF. For the CDR3, the DNA is TGTGCCTGGAGCCAACCGGGGGGATCACCCCTCCACTTT.

The V and J genes are TRBV4-3 and TRBJ2-5; TRBD2 matches 10 bases. Germline V gene data show CDR1 as LGHNA and CDR2 as YSLEER. Unmatched junction bases numbered 9, after V lost 2 bases and J lost 3 bases. The CDR3 sequence is 17 residues long. The CDR3 DNA follows: TGCGCCAGCAGCCAACGGGCCCGACTAGCGGGTAAAGAGACCCAGTACTTC. Residues: CASSQRARLAGKETQYF.

This rearrangement joins TRBV6-1 to TRBJ1-2, with 7 bases fitting TRBD1. Germline loops: CDR1 MNHNS, CDR2 SASEGT. The CDR3 covers 13 residues. Trimming took 3 bases from V and 7 from J; bases not matched to a gene: 5. CDR3 in amino acids: CASSEYRDSGYTF. DNA of the CDR3: TGTGCCAGCAGTGAGTACCGGGACAGTGGCTACACCTTC.

The chain carries TRBV14 and TRBJ2-5; D is possibly TRBD1 (5 bases). This CDR3 has 15 residues. Between the trimmed V and J ends, which lost 4 bases and 4 bases, there was a span of 16 bases. In germline, CDR1 is SGHDN, CDR2 FVKESK. As DNA, the CDR3 is TGTGCCAGCAGCCGTTGGCAGGGCGTTGCAGAGACCCAGTACTTC. It specifies CASSRWQGVAETQYF.

The V gene is TRBV13, the J gene TRBJ1-4, with D perhaps matching TRBD1 (5 bases). Between the trimmed V and J ends, which lost 5 bases and 3 bases, there was a span of 10 bases. CDR1 PRHDT and CDR2 FYEKMQ come from the germline V gene (reference sequence). This CDR3 spans 14 amino acids. This chain's CDR3 is CASSSRQPNEKLFF. CDR3 DNA sequence: TGTGCCAGCAGCAGCCGACAGCCTAATGAAAAACTGTTTTTT.

This chain uses TRBV25-1 with TRBJ1-2, with TRBD1 matching 7 bases. The CDR3 extends over 12 amino acids. V shed 4 bases, J shed 9 bases, and the junction held 5 bases outside the gene matches. The germline CDR1 and CDR2 sequences are MGHDK and SYGVNS. This chain's CDR3 is CASSGNRGRYTF. As DNA, the CDR3 is TGTGCCAGCAGTGGAAACAGGGGACGCTACACCTTC.

V is TRBV12-3 or TRBV12-4 and J is TRBJ1-1; D is ambiguous. The CDR3 covers 13 residues. V lost 6 bases and J 7 bases, leaving 15 bases between the germline ends. CDR3 in DNA: TGTGCCAGCAGAGCCACAGAAATTGTTGAAGCTTTCTTT. Translation: CASRATEIVEAFF.

CDR3 region: CASSFNTGGGTQYF. The CDR3 DNA is TGTGCCAGCAGCTTTAACACAGGGGGGGGGACCCAGTACTTC. The V call is TRBV7-9, the J call TRBJ2-5; maybe TRBD1 (8 bases). In germline, CDR1 is SEHNR, CDR2 FQNEAQ (reference sequence). The CDR3 extends over 14 amino acids. Trimming took 3 bases from V and 7 from J, leaving 15 bases between them.

V is TRBV5-6 and J is TRBJ1-2, with 12 bases matching TRBD1. Per the germline V gene, CDR1 is SGHDT and CDR2 is YYEEEE. The CDR3 totals 15 residues. The trim removed 2 bases at V and 8 bases at J, leaving 7 bases unmatched. This CDR3 reads CASSFQGTGGGGYTF. In DNA, the CDR3 is TGTGCCAGCAGCTTTCAGGGGACAGGGGGCGGCGGCTACACCTTC.

The genes are TRBV4-1 and TRBJ2-5; possibly TRBD2 for D (7 bases). V was cut by 4 bases and J by 1 base, with 16 bases left in between. Germline lookup yields CDR1 MGHRA and CDR2 YSYEKL. The CDR3 has 16 residues. CDR3 protein: CASSPAGAGSQETQYF. The CDR3 DNA reads TGCGCCAGCAGCCCTGCGGGGGCGGGATCCCAAGAGACCCAGTACTTC.

V usage is TRBV5-5 and J usage is TRBJ2-7, with a weak D call TRBD1 (6 bases). CDR1 is SGHKS and CDR2 is YYEKEE in the germline V gene (reference sequence). This CDR3 has 14 residues. Trimming removed 0 bases from V and 4 bases from J, with 11 bases in between. Here the CDR3 DNA reads TGTGCCAGCAGCTTGGACGGGACATCTTACGAGCAGTACTTC. Protein: CASSLDGTSYEQYF. Complete variable domain (other parts from reference TRBV5-5 and TRBJ2-7): DAGVTQSPTHLIKTRGQQVTLRCSPISGHKSVSWYQQVLGQGPQFIFQYYEKEERGRGNFPDRFSARQFPNYSSELNVNALLLGDSALYLCASSLDGTSYEQYFGPGTRLTVT.

The genes are TRBV18 and TRBJ1-6; weak D call: TRBD1 (5 bases). Germline CDR1 reads KGHSH; CDR2 reads LQKENI. The length of the CDR3 is 15 residues. Trimming pared 5 bases from V and 9 bases from J, leaving 17 bases between. The CDR3 sequence is CASSSRRDGGSPLHF. The CDR3 DNA sequence: TGTGCCAGCTCATCCCGCAGGGACGGGGGTTCACCCCTCCACTTT.

The CDR3 nucleotides read TGTGCCAGCAGCTTGGTTTCGGGTGGGGGCGCAAGTTACGAGCAGTACTTC. It codes for CASSLVSGGGASYEQYF. The chain recombines TRBV5-4 with TRBJ2-7; weak D call: TRBD1 (6 bases). CDR1 and CDR2 from the germline V gene are SGHNT and YYREEE (reference sequence). V lost 0 bases and J lost 4, with 20 bases in between. The CDR3 loop spans 17 amino acids.

The chain carries TRBV5-1 and TRBJ2-3; the match to TRBD2 covers 10 bases. Trimming at V came to 4 bases and at J to 2 bases, leaving 7 bases not matched to a gene. The CDR3 is 16 residues long. Per germline, CDR1 SGHRS and CDR2 YFSETQ. CDR3 region: CASSLGTSVYTDTQYF. The CDR3 nucleotides read TGCGCCAGCAGCCTCGGGACTAGCGTATACACAGATACGCAGTATTTT. The full variable domain, with the rest looked up from reference TRBV5-1 and TRBJ2-3, is KAGVTQTPRYLIKTRGQQVTLSCSPISGHRSVSWYQQTPGQGLQFLFEYFSETQRNKGNFPGRFSGRQFSNSRSEMNVSTLELGDSALYLCASSLGTSVYTDTQYFGPGTRLTVL.

This chain connects TRBV23-1 to TRBJ2-7, with 7 bases identical to TRBD1. TRBV23-1 is annotated as an ORF whose role is uncertain. This CDR3 has 20 residues. J lost 0 bases, V lost 1 base, and 18 bases had no gene match. CDR3 residues: CASSQCSQGLKGQSSYEQYF. The CDR3 nucleotides are TGCGCCAGCAGTCAATGTAGTCAGGGGTTGAAGGGACAGAGCTCCTACGAGCAGTACTTC.

The rearrangement uses TRBV2 and TRBJ2-7, with a tentative D call TRBD2 (6 bases). Trimming shortened V by 7 bases and J by 2 bases, and 24 bases separated the two germline ends. CDR1 and CDR2 (germline): SNHLY, FYNNEI. The CDR3 sequence is 17 residues long. The CDR3 protein is CASKGEGTRLETYEQYF. The DNA of the CDR3 is TGTGCCAGCAAGGGCGAGGGAACCCGACTAGAAACCTACGAGCAGTACTTC.

The chain carries TRBV5-1 and TRBJ1-1; 8 bases agree with TRBD1. J gave up 0 bases and V 4 bases, and 8 bases lay outside the gene matches. The CDR3 loop spans 16 amino acids. Germline CDR1 is SGHRS and CDR2 is YFSETQ. The CDR3 DNA follows: TGCGCCAGCAGCCATGACAGGGGAGATATGAACACTGAAGCTTTCTTT. Residues: CASSHDRGDMNTEAFF.

This sequence joins TRBV7-9 and TRBJ2-2; weak D call: TRBD2 (5 bases). The CDR3 has 16 amino acids. Deletions cut 4 bases from V and 0 bases from J, with 12 bases between. Germline CDR1 and CDR2: SEHNR and FQNEAQ (reference sequence). The CDR3 loop is CASSSPRASNTGELFF. The DNA for the CDR3 is TGTGCCAGCAGCTCGCCGCGGGCATCGAACACCGGGGAGCTGTTTTTT.